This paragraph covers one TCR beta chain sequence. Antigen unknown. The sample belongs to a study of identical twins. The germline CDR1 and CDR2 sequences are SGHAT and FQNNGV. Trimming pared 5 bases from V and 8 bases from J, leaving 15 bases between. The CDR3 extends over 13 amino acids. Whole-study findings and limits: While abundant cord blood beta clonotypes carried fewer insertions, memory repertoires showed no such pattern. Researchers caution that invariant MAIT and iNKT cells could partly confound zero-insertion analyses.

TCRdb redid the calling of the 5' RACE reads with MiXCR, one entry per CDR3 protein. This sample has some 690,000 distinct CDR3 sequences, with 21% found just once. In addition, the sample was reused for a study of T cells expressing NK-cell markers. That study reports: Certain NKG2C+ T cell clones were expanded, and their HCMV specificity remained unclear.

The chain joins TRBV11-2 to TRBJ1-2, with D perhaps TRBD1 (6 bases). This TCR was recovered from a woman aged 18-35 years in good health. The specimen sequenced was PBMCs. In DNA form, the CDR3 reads TGTGCCAGCAGCCCCGGGACCGGGGGCGGCTACACCTTC. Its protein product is CASSPGTGGGYTF.